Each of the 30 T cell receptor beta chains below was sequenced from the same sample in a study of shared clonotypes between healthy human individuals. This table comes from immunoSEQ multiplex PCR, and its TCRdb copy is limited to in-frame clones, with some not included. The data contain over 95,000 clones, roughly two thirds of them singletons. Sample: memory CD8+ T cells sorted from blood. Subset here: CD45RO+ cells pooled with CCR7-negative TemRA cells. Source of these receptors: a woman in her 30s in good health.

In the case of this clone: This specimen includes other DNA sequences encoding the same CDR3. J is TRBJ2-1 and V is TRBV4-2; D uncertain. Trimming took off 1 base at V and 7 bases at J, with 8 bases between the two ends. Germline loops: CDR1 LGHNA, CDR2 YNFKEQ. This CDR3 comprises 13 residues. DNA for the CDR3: TGTGCCAGCAGCCAAGCAGGAGAAAATGAGCAGTTCTTC. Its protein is CASSQAGENEQFF.

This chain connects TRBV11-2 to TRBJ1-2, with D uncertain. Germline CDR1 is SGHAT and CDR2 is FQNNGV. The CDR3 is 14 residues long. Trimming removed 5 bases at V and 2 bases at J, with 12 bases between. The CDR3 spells CASSNPGTNYGYTF. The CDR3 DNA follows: TGTGCCAGCAGCAACCCGGGAACCAACTATGGCTACACCTTC.

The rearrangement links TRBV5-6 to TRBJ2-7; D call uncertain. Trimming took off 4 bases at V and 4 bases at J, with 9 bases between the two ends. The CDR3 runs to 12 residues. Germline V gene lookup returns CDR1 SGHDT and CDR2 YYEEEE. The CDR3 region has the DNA TGTGCCAGCAGCGCGGACGATTACGAGCAGTACTTC. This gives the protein CASSADDYEQYF.

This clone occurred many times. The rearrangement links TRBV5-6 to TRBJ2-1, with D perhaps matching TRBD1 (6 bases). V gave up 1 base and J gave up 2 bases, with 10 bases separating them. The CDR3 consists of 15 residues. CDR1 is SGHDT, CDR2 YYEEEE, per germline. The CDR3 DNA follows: TGTGCCAGCAGCTTGACACAGGGCGCCTACAATGAGCAGTTCTTC. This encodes CASSLTQGAYNEQFF.

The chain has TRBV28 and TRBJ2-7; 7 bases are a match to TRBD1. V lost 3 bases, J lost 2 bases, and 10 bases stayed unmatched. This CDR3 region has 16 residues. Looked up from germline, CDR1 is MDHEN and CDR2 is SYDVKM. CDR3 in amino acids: CASSFRRRGTAYEQYF. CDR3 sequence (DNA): TGTGCCAGCAGTTTTCGCCGTCGAGGGACAGCCTACGAGCAGTACTTC. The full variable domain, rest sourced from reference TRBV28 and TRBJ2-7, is DVKVTQSSRYLVKRTGEKVFLECVQDMDHENMFWYRQDPGLGLRLIYFSYDVKMKEKGDIPEGYSVSREKKERFSLILESASTNQTSMYLCASSFRRRGTAYEQYFGPGTRLTVT.

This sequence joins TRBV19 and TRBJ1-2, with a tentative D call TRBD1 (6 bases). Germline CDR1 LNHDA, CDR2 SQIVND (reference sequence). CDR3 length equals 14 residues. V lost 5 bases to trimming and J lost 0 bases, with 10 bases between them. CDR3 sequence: CASSWTDTNYGYTF. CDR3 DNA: TGTGCCAGTAGTTGGACAGATACTAACTATGGCTACACCTTC.

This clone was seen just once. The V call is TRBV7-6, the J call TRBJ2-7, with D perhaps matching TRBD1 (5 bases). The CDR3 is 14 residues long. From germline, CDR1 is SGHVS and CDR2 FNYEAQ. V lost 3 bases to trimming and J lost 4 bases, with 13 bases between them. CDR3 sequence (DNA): TGTGCCAGCAGCTTCGAGGACAACCCATACGAGCAGTACTTC. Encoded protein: CASSFEDNPYEQYF.

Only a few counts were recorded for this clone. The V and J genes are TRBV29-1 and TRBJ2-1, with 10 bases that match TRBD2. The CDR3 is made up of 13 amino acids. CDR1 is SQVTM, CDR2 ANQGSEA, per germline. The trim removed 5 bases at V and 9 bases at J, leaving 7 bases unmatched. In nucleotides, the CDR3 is TGCAGCGTTTCCCAGCGGGAGGGCCGTGAGCAGTTCTTC. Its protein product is CSVSQREGREQFF.

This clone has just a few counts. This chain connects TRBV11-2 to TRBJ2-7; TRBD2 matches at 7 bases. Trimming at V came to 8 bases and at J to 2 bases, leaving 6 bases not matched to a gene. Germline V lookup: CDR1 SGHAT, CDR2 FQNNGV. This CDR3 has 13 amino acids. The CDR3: CASLGGTAYEQYF. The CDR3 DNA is TGTGCCAGCTTGGGGGGGACCGCCTACGAGCAGTACTTC.

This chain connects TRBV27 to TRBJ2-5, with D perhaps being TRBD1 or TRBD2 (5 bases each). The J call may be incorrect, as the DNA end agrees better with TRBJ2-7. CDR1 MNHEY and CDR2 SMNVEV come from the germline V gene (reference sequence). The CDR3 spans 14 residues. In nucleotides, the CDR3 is TGTGCCAGCAGTTTGTCCGTGGGACGCAACGAGCAGTACTTC. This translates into CASSLSVGRNEQYF.

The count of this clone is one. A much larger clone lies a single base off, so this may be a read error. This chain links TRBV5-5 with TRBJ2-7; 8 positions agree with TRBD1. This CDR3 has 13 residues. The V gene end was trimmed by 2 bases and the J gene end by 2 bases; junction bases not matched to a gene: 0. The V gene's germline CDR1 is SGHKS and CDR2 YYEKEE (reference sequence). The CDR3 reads CASSLQGAYEQYF. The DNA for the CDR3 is TGTGCCAGCAGCTTACAGGGGGCCTACGAGCAGTACTTC.

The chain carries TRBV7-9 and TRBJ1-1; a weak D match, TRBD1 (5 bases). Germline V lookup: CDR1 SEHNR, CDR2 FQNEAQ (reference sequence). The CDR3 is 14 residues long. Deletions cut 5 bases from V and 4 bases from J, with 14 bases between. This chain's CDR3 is CASSPEDRITEAFF. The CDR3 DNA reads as TGTGCCAGCAGCCCTGAAGACAGAATCACTGAAGCTTTCTTT.

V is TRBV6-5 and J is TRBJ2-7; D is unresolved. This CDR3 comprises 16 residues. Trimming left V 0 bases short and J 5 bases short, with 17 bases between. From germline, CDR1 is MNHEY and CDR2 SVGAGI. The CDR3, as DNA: TGTGCCAGCAGTTACTCGCAACCTCCCGGTTCTGACGAGCAGTACTTC. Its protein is CASSYSQPPGSDEQYF.

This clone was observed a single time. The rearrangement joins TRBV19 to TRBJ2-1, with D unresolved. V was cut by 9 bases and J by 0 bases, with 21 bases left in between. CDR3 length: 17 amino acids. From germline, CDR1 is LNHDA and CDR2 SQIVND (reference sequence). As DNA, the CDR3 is TGTGCCAGCTCCGAATCGGCTTTTAGGAGCTCCTACAATGAGCAGTTCTTC. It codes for CASSESAFRSSYNEQFF.

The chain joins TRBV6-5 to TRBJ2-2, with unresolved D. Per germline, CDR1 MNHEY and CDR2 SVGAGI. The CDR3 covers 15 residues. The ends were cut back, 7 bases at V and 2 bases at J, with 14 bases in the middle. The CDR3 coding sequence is TGTGCCAGCAACCCGCAGGTTGAAAACACCGGGGAGCTGTTTTTT. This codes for CASNPQVENTGELFF.

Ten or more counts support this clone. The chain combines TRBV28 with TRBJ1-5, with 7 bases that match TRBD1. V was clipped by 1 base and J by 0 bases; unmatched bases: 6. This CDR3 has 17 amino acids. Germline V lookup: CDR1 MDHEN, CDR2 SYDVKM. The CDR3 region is CASSLSRQGYSNQPQHF. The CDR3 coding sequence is TGTGCCAGCAGTTTATCCAGACAGGGTTATAGCAATCAGCCCCAGCATTTT.

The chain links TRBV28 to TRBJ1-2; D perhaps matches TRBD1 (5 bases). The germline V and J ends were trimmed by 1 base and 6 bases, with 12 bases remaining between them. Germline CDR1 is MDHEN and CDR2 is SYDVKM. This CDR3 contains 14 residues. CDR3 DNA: TGTGCCAGCAGTTTATATGCAGGGACGGATGGCTACACCTTC. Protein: CASSLYAGTDGYTF.

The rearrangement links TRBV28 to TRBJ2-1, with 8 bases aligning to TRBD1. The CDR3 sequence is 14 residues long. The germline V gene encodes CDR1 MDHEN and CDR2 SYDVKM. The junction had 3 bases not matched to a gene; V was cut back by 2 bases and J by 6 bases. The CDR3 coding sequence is TGTGCCAGCAGTTTAGGCAGGGGGCCCAATGAGCAGTTCTTC. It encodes CASSLGRGPNEQFF.

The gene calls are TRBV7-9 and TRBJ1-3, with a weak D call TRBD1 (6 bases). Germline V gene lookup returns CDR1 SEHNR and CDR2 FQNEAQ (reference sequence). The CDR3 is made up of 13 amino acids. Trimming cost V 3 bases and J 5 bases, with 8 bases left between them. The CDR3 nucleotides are TGTGCCAGCAGCTTCGGGGGCCGAAACACCATATATTTT. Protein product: CASSFGGRNTIYF.

The CDR3 region is CASSLFGHRSYEQYF. CDR3 coding DNA: TGTGCCAGCAGTTTGTTCGGGCACCGCTCCTACGAGCAGTACTTC. The chain links TRBV27 to TRBJ2-7; D is uncertain. Germline V lookup: CDR1 MNHEY, CDR2 SMNVEV (reference sequence). The ends were cut back, 3 bases at V and 0 bases at J, with 12 bases in the middle. There are 15 residues in the CDR3.

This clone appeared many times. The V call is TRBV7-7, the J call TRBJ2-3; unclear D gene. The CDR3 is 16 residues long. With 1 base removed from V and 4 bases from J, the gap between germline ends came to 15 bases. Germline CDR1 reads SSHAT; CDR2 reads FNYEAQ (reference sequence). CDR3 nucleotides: TGTGCCAGCAGCTTAGGGTACTCTAATCGACCAGATACGCAGTATTTT. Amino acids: CASSLGYSNRPDTQYF. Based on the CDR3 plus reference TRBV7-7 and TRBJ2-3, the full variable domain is GAGVSQSPRYKVTKRGQDVTLRCDPISSHATLYWYQQALGQGPEFLTYFNYEAQPDKSGLPSDRFSAERPEGSISTLTIQRTEQRDSAMYRCASSLGYSNRPDTQYFGPGTRLTVL.

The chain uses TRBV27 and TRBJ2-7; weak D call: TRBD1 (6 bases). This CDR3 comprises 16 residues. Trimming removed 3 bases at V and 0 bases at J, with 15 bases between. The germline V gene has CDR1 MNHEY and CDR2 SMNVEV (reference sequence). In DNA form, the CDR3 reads TGTGCCAGCAGTTTGGTAGGGGGTGGACACTCCTACGAGCAGTACTTC. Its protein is CASSLVGGGHSYEQYF.

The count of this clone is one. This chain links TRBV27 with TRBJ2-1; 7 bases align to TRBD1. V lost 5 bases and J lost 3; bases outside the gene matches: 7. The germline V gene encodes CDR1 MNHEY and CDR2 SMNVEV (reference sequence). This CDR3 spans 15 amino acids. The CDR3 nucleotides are TGTGCCAGCAGTCGAACCGGGACAGTCTACAATGAGCAGTTCTTC. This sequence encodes CASSRTGTVYNEQFF.

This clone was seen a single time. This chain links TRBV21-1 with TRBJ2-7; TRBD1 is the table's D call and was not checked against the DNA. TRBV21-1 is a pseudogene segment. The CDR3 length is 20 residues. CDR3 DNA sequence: TGTGCCAGCAGCAAACTTCTGTGTCCGGCTCGACAGGAATCTTGGTACGAGCAGTACTTC. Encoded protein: CASSKLLCPARQESWYEQYF.

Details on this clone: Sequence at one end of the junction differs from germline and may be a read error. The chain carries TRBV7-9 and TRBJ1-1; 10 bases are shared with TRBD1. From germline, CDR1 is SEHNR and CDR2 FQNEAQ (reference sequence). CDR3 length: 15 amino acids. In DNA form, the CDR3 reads TGTGCCAGCAGCTCGTTTGGACAGGGGGTTACTTCAGGGGTCTTT. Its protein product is CASSSFGQGVTSGVF.

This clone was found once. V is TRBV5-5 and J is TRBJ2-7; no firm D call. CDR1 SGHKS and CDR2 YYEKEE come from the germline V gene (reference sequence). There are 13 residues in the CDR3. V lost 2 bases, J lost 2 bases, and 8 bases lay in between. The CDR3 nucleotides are TGTGCCAGCAGCTTCATGACAACCTACGAGCAGTACTTC. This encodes CASSFMTTYEQYF.

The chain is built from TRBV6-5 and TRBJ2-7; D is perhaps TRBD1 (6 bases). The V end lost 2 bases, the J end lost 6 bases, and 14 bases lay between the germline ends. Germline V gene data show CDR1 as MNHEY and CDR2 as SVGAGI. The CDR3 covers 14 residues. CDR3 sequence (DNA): TGTGCCAGCAGTTACGGGAGCACAGGGTCCGAGCAGTACTTC. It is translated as CASSYGSTGSEQYF.

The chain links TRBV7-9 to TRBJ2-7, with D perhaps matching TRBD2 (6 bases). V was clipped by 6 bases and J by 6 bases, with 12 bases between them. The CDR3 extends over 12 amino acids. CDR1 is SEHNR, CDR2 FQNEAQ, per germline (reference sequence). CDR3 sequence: CASSPSVAEQYF. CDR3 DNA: TGTGCCAGCAGTCCTAGCGTGGCCGAGCAGTACTTC.

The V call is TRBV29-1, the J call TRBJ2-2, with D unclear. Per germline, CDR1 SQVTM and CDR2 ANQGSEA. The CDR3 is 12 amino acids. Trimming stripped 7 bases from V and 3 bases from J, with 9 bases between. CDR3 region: CSGDTYTGELFF. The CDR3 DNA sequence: TGCAGCGGTGACACGTACACCGGGGAGCTGTTTTTT.

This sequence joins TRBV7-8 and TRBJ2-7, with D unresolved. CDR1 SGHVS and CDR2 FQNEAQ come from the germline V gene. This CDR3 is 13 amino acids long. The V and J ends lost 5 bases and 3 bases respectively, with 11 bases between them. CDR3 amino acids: CASSPWTIYEQYF. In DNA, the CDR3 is TGTGCCAGCAGCCCCTGGACCATCTACGAGCAGTACTTC.